This is a list of T cell receptor beta chains from one sample in a study of blood T cells in healthy people across ages. TCRdb independently ran MiXCR on the 5' RACE reads; one entry per CDR3 protein. Of 1.5 million or so distinct CDR3 sequences listed, 42% were seen once; the top ten hold roughly 8.2%. Sequenced sample: blood. The receptor set was obtained from a woman aged 18-35 years in good health. The CDR3 runs from the conserved cysteine through the conserved F or W. A D gene is named only where the DNA matches it firmly. Clone size appears in some rows only: once, few, many, or a class for an expanded clone.

V	J	D	size	CDR3	DNA
TRBV3-1	TRBJ1-3	TRBD1	few	CASSRGRSSGNTIYF	TGTGCCAGCAGCAGGGGGCGTAGCTCTGGAAACACCATATATTTT
TRBV11-2	TRBJ2-1	TRBD2	-	CASSSVAGGGPYNEQFF	TGTGCCAGCAGCTCAGTAGCGGGAGGAGGCCCCTACAATGAGCAGTTCTTC
TRBV7-2	TRBJ2-3	TRBD2	few	CASSFDRAWRGVTDTQYF	TGTGCCAGCAGCTTCGACCGGGCATGGCGGGGGGTCACAGATACGCAGTATTTT
TRBV9	TRBJ2-3	-	-	CASSVGLGARYTQYF	TGTGCCAGCAGCGTAGGGTTAGGGGCAAGATATACGCAGTATTTT
TRBV12-3/TRBV12-4	TRBJ1-5	-	-	CASSLAVGTQPQHF	TGTGCCAGCAGTTTAGCGGTGGGTACTCAGCCCCAGCATTTT
TRBV20-1	TRBJ1-5	-	-	CSARTGNGNQPQHF	TGCAGTGCTAGAACGGGGAATGGCAATCAGCCCCAGCATTTT
TRBV20-1	TRBJ2-5	TRBD1	-	CSARDTGGGSGGQYF	TGCAGTGCTAGAGATACAGGGGGTGGTTCTGGAGGGCAGTACTTC
TRBV27	TRBJ2-7	-	-	CASSLSGVAYEQYF	TGTGCCAGCAGTTTATCAGGGGTTGCCTACGAGCAGTACTTC
TRBV7-9	TRBJ2-2	TRBD2	-	CAGTKREDTGELFF	TGTGCCGGCACCAAGCGGGAGGACACCGGGGAGCTGTTTTTT
TRBV5-5	TRBJ2-5	-	few	CASSLDLGGSSGEQYF	TGTGCCAGCAGCTTGGACCTCGGAGGTAGTTCGGGTGAGCAGTACTTC
TRBV9	TRBJ2-3	-	-	CAGSLRGGGADTQYF	TGTGCCGGCAGCTTGCGGGGTGGTGGCGCAGATACGCAGTATTTT
TRBV11-2	TRBJ2-5	-	-	CASSPDNGGEETQYF	TGTGCCAGCAGCCCCGACAATGGGGGAGAAGAGACCCAGTACTTC
TRBV3-1	TRBJ1-2	-	-	CASSQEGSTGGYTF	TGTGCCAGCAGCCAAGAAGGGTCGACGGGGGGCTACACCTTC
TRBV20-1	TRBJ1-1	-	once	CSARDPGINTEAFF	TGCAGTGCTAGAGACCCGGGAATTAACACTGAAGCTTTCTTT
TRBV21-1	TRBJ2-3	-	few	CASSKAWLAGGTDTQYF	TGTGCCAGCAGCAAAGCGTGGCTAGCGGGGGGGACAGATACGCAGTATTTT